The clone carrying this T cell receptor beta chain was found many times. The sample comes from a study of T cells in Graves' hyperthyroidism and ophthalmopathy. Germline V gene lookup returns CDR1 MNHEY and CDR2 SVGAGI. Trimming pared 2 bases from V and 4 bases from J, leaving 18 bases between. CDR3 length equals 16 residues. RNA transcripts yielded amplified TCR beta CDR3 regions. Initially, a first-round RT-PCR of the TCR CDR3 employed the HTBI primer set. TCRdb reanalysed the multiplex PCR reads using MiXCR and keeps one entry per CDR3 protein. The table records more than 550,000 distinct CDR3 sequences, around 16% of them present only once. This sample holds PBMCs from 10 ml fresh peripheral blood.

The sample was blood. The J gene is TRBJ2-7, the V gene TRBV6-5, with TRBD1 as a possible D gene (6 bases). The sequence derives from a man aged 50-60 years with Graves' hyperthyroidism. Written as DNA, the CDR3 is TGTGCCAGCAGTTACGAAGGGGGAAGTTACACATACGAGCAGTACTTC. This sequence encodes CASSYEGGSYTYEQYF.